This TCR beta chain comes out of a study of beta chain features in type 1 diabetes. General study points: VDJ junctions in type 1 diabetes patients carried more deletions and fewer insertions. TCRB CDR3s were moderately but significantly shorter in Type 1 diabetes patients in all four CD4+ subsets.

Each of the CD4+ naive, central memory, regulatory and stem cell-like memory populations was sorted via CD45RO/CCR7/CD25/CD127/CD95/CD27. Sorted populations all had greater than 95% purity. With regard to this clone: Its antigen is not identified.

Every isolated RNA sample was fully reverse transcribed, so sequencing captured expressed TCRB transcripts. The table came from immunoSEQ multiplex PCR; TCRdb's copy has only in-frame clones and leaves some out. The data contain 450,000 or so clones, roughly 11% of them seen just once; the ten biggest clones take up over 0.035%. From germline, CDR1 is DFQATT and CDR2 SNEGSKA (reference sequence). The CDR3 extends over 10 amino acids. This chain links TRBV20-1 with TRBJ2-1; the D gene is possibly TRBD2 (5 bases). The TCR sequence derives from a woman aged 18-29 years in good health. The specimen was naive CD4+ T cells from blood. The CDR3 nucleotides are TGCAGCCCCGAGGGCAATGAGCAGTTCTTC. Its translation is CSPEGNEQFF.